The 9 T cell receptor beta chains listed next were all sequenced from one sample in a study of T-cell reconstitution after alpha-beta-depleted transplantation in children. Library preparation (for TCRbeta) was performed with unique molecular identifiers. TCRdb independently ran MiXCR on the PCR reads; one entry per CDR3 protein. The sample has roughly 180,000 distinct CDR3 sequences, roughly 10% seen once. The sample in question was PBMCs, obtained before TCRalphabeta/CD19-depleted stem cell transplant. The receptors shown here come from a boy aged 2 to 10 with acute myeloid leukemia, due to receive a stem cell transplant.

This clonotype was seen many times. The rearrangement uses TRBV6-2 or TRBV6-3 and TRBJ2-3; possible D gene TRBD2, 7 bases. The CDR3 consists of 15 residues. Trimming removed 8 bases from V and 2 bases from J, with 17 bases in between. Germline values: CDR1 MNHEY, CDR2 SVGEGT. The CDR3 sequence: CASVGGTSDTDTQYF. In DNA form, the CDR3 reads TGTGCCAGCGTGGGGGGGACATCGGACACAGATACGCAGTATTTT.

This clonotype was picked up one time. The chain recombines TRBV27 with TRBJ2-3; TRBD1 matches at 12 bases. Per germline, CDR1 MNHEY and CDR2 SMNVEV (reference sequence). J lost 6 bases, V lost 4 bases, and 11 bases had no gene match. CDR3 length: 17 residues. The CDR3 DNA reads TGTGCCAGCAGTTCGTGGGGGACAGGGGGCTTAGGGGATACGCAGTATTTT. It encodes CASSSWGTGGLGDTQYF.

V and J are TRBV4-2 and TRBJ2-1, with 10 bases aligning to TRBD1. The CDR3 sequence is 15 residues long. Germline values: CDR1 LGHNA, CDR2 YNFKEQ. V lost 2 bases and J lost 7; bases outside the gene matches: 5. Here the CDR3 reads CASSQSTGGSNEQFF. The CDR3 DNA follows: TGTGCCAGCAGCCAATCGACAGGGGGCTCAAATGAGCAGTTCTTC.

This clonotype was seen repeatedly, ten times or more. This chain's CDR3 is CSARGRRTPYEQYF. CDR3 in DNA: TGCAGTGCCCGGGGGCGGAGGACCCCCTACGAGCAGTACTTC. This chain connects TRBV20-1 to TRBJ2-7, with D tentatively TRBD1 or TRBD2 (6 bases each). Per germline, CDR1 DFQATT and CDR2 SNEGSKA (reference sequence). The V and J ends lost 6 bases and 2 bases respectively, with 17 bases between them. The CDR3 totals 14 residues.

This clonotype was seen repeatedly, ten times or more. This chain uses TRBV10-1 with TRBJ2-7; 7 bases fit TRBD1. The CDR3 is made up of 11 amino acids. Germline loops: CDR1 WNHNN, CDR2 SYGVQD (reference sequence). The V segment lost 8 bases and the J segment 2 bases; nucleotides outside the gene matches: 0. In nucleotides, the CDR3 is TGCGCCAGCGGGACAGCCTACGAGCAGTACTTC. It yields the protein CASGTAYEQYF.

This clonotype was seen a few times. The gene calls are TRBV6-5 and TRBJ2-1; TRBD1 aligns across 8 bases. This CDR3 is built from 14 residues. The junction had 8 bases not matched to a gene; V was cut back by 3 bases and J by 10 bases. The V gene's germline CDR1 is MNHEY and CDR2 SVGAGI. The CDR3 protein is CASSYSTGGREQFF. The CDR3 bases are TGTGCCAGCAGTTATAGTACAGGGGGTCGCGAGCAGTTCTTC.

There are many counts of this clonotype. The chain carries TRBV6-1 and TRBJ1-6; no reliable D call. Germline V CDR1 and CDR2: MNHNS, SASEGT. This CDR3 spans 15 amino acids. Trimming cost V 1 base and J 3 bases, with 7 bases left between them. In DNA, the CDR3 is TGTGCCAGCAGTGAAGGTCCGCACTATAATTCACCCCTCCACTTT. The encoded protein is CASSEGPHYNSPLHF.

The V call is TRBV28, the J call TRBJ2-1; 7 nucleotides match TRBD2. The CDR3 contains 16 residues. Trimming cost V 3 bases and J 2 bases; bases outside gene matches: 7. Germline lookup yields CDR1 MDHEN and CDR2 SYDVKM. This CDR3 is CASSFGGSSTYNEQFF. The CDR3 nucleotides are TGTGCCAGCAGTTTTGGCGGGAGTAGTACCTACAATGAGCAGTTCTTC.

This clonotype was detected ten times or more. This chain uses TRBV20-1 with TRBJ2-5; 12 bases align to TRBD2. Germline assignment: CDR1 DFQATT and CDR2 SNEGSKA (reference sequence). The CDR3 spans 14 residues. V was clipped by 5 bases and J by 5 bases; unmatched bases: 6. The DNA for the CDR3 is TGCAGTGCTGCGCGACTAGCGGGGGAGGAGACCCAGTACTTC. The encoded protein is CSAARLAGEETQYF.